This TCR beta chain came from a study of tumor and adjacent non-tumor tissue in lung cancer (dated 2018 in TCRdb). Notes on the research overall: By cancer type, the cohort comprised eleven to twelve adenocarcinoma patients, 2 squamous cell carcinoma patients and 1 small cell lung cancer patient. The approximately 15 patients were aged roughly 30 to 85 years, included around 10 men and 5 women, and had TNM stage I to III disease. A total of roughly 130,000,000 productive TCRbeta reads were generated by sequencing, corresponding to an average of roughly 4.1 million reads per sample. Using bulk TCRbeta repertoires from under 17 lung cancer patients, the study set lung tumor tissue side by side with matched distant non-tumor lung tissue. TCRbeta CDR3 sequencing was performed on a few dozen paired specimens, with one tumor sample and one normal lung sample collected per patient.

The paper's findings and limits, for the study overall: TCR diversity was significantly higher in younger patients, and higher tumor TCR diversity was associated with shorter overall and disease-free survival. The methods do not name the sequencing platform or mention unique molecular identifiers. Significantly higher TCR diversity (inverse Simpson) was observed in tumor tissue than in normal lung tissue (approximately 440 vs 150, P = 0.0075, Mann-Whitney U test). With only roughly 14 patients in the cohort, the authors noted that larger samples and more detailed clinical data are needed. Because peripheral blood was not sequenced, blood TCRbeta repertoires in the lung cancer patients of the study were not examined. The top 100 clones accounted for a significantly larger cumulative portion of the repertoire in normal lung than in tumor tissue.

The method behind the library was multiplex PCR. The run used an Illumina HiSeq 2500. TCRbeta libraries were constructed through three rounds of nested PCR with primers (Table S4) according to protocols modified from ARM-PCR. Before sequencing, PCR products in the 200-500 bp range were cut out of the gel and cleaned up using the QIAquick gel extraction kit. The source study handled its data this way. Reads were cleaned with Trimmomatic, merged with FLASH into complete CDR3 sequences, and assigned to V(D)J germline segments with MiTCR. Clonal diversity was computed as the inverse Simpson's index with VDJtools. In-frame sequences without a premature stop codon were defined as productive reads. TCRdb reworked the public reads: Q25 trimming with fastp, MiXCR clone assembly, productive beta chains retained. Merged by CDR3 protein, the rows form single entries marked with the most common genes and DNA. TCRdb's processing, not the study's, gives the V and J calls here. The sample table shows fewer than 120,000 distinct CDR3 sequences, and over 75% are seen once. Jointly, the top ten make up 20% to 25% of the sample.

The CDR3 covers 12 residues, taking in both the cysteine and the phenylalanine. Of all the DNA, just the CDR3 is kept, 36 bases in frame from base 1. Bulk unsorted tissue served as the source for RNA extraction, and RNA quality was assessed using a NanoDrop ND-1000 and an Agilent 2100. All donors had newly diagnosed lung cancer, had not received prior chemotherapy, and were admitted for thoracic surgery in China between August and November 2014. The study excluded patients who had received radiotherapy or chemotherapy before or who had another cancer at the same time. Pieces of surgical tissue measuring about 1-2.1 cm3 were kept in RNAlater solution and held at -80 degrees C until needed. In regard to this clonotype: The antigen this receptor binds is unknown. At one end the junction does not follow the germline gene, possibly because of a read error.

The chain couples TRBV12-3 or TRBV12-4 to TRBJ1-2; the D gene remains uncertain. The sample consisted of lung tumor tissue. The sequence derives from a man between 65 and 85 years old with non-small cell lung cancer. The CDR3: CASSSGDYGYTF. The sequence in DNA is TGTGCTAGCAGTTCGGGTGACTATGGCTACACCTTC.